The next 23 T cell receptor beta chains were all read from a single sample in a study of human T cells and chemical hapten exposure. MiXCR, applied by TCRdb to the RACE reads, yields one record per CDR3 protein. The top ten clones hold 2% to 3% of a sample with just under 65,000 distinct CDR3 sequences, about 11% of them seen once. The time point is: patch test 3, about 24 weeks after DPC sensitization. The treatment: therapeutic diphenylcyclopropenone sensitization with weekly scalp DPC. The sequencing used whole blood, collected in connection with sensitization to the hapten diphenylcyclopropenone (DPC). Receptor source: a woman aged 30 to 39 with alopecia areata. Some clones in this sample may be carry-over from other donors' samples.

This clonotype was seen a few times. The chain couples TRBV6-5 to TRBJ2-2, with D uncertain. V gave up 2 bases and J gave up 0 bases, with 10 bases separating them. Germline values: CDR1 MNHEY, CDR2 SVGAGI. The CDR3 is made up of 16 amino acids. In DNA form, the CDR3 reads TGTGCCAGCAGTTACCTCCCGGGCTCGAACACCGGGGAGCTGTTTTTT. Translation: CASSYLPGSNTGELFF.

This chain's CDR3 is CASSRQTGAYEQYF. For the CDR3, the DNA is TGCGCCAGCAGCCGACAGACAGGGGCTTACGAGCAGTACTTC. V is TRBV5-1 and J is TRBJ2-7, with 8 bases identical to TRBD1. The CDR3 totals 14 residues. J lost 4 bases, V lost 4 bases, and 7 bases had no gene match. The germline CDR1 and CDR2 sequences are SGHRS and YFSETQ.

V gene TRBV9 combines with J gene TRBJ2-2, with D perhaps matching TRBD2 (6 bases). CDR1 SGDLS and CDR2 YYNGEE come from the germline V gene. Trimming removed 0 bases from V and 6 bases from J, with 12 bases in between. This CDR3 is built from 15 residues. CDR3 sequence reads: CASSVEAGRPGELFF. DNA for the CDR3: TGTGCCAGCAGCGTAGAGGCGGGGAGACCCGGGGAGCTGTTTTTT.

This clonotype was counted many times. The chain carries TRBV6-2 or TRBV6-3 and TRBJ2-1, with TRBD2 identical over 7 bases. From germline, CDR1 is MNHEY and CDR2 SVGEGT. The CDR3 is 14 amino acids. J gave up 7 bases and V 5 bases, and 8 bases lay outside the gene matches. The CDR3 bases are TGTGCCAGCAGTCCCCTGCGGGAGAGGAATGAGCAGTTCTTC. Amino acid sequence: CASSPLRERNEQFF.

This clonotype was observed a few times. The chain employs TRBV3-1 and TRBJ1-3; 7 positions agree with TRBD1. CDR1 LGHDT and CDR2 YNNKEL come from the germline V gene (reference sequence). This CDR3 region has 13 residues. V dropped 5 bases and J dropped 6; count of bases not matched to a gene: 4. CDR3 DNA sequence: TGTGCCAGCAGCGGACAGGTAGCAAACACCATATATTTT. This encodes CASSGQVANTIYF.

This clonotype appeared a few times. The gene calls are TRBV18 and TRBJ1-1; TRBD1 might be the D (6 bases). V was pared by 6 bases and J by 1 base, with 12 bases between. CDR1 and CDR2 from the germline V gene are KGHSH and LQKENI. CDR3 length equals 14 residues. The CDR3 loop reads CASSRGGANTEAFF. CDR3 in DNA: TGTGCCAGCTCCCGAGGGGGGGCGAACACTGAAGCTTTCTTT. Full variable domain (outside the CDR3, taken from reference TRBV18 and TRBJ1-1): NAGVMQNPRHLVRRRGQEARLRCSPMKGHSHVYWYRQLPEEGLKFMVYLQKENIIDESGMPKERFSAEFPKEGPSILRIQQVVRGDSAAYFCASSRGGANTEAFFGQGTRLTVV.

This clonotype was seen repeatedly, ten times or more. The J gene is TRBJ1-1, the V gene TRBV5-1, with 10 bases fitting TRBD1. This CDR3 region has 15 residues. Germline loops: CDR1 SGHRS, CDR2 YFSETQ. The V and J ends lost 4 bases and 4 bases, in that order; junction bases with no gene match: 7. DNA for the CDR3: TGCGCCAGCAGCCCGGACAGGGGGAGTAGCACTGAAGCTTTCTTT. Translation gives CASSPDRGSSTEAFF. Filled out from reference TRBV5-1 and TRBJ1-1, the complete variable domain reads KAGVTQTPRYLIKTRGQQVTLSCSPISGHRSVSWYQQTPGQGLQFLFEYFSETQRNKGNFPGRFSGRQFSNSRSEMNVSTLELGDSALYLCASSPDRGSSTEAFFGQGTRLTVV.

This clonotype showed up many times. This chain uses TRBV29-1 with TRBJ2-7; 7 bases are a match to TRBD1. Germline CDR1 is SQVTM and CDR2 is ANQGSEA. The V and J ends lost 0 bases and 7 bases, in that order; junction bases with no gene match: 6. The CDR3 sequence is 13 residues long. The CDR3 reads CSVEERGLREQYF. For the CDR3, the DNA is TGCAGCGTTGAAGAAAGGGGGCTTAGGGAGCAGTACTTC.

This clonotype was picked up a small number of times. The CDR3 DNA reads TGTGCCAGCAGCTTCCGGACTCGCACAGATACGCAGTATTTT. It is translated as CASSFRTRTDTQYF. V usage is TRBV7-3 and J usage is TRBJ2-3; D perhaps matches TRBD2 (5 bases). Trimming removed 3 bases from V and 1 base from J, with 8 bases in between. This CDR3 comprises 14 residues. Looked up from germline, CDR1 is SGHTA and CDR2 is FQGTGA.

This clonotype was detected only a few times. The chain recombines TRBV30 with TRBJ2-7; 9 bases map to TRBD1. The CDR3 is 15 residues long. CDR1 is GTSNPN and CDR2 is SVGIG in the germline V gene (reference sequence). J lost 5 bases, V lost 2 bases, and 10 bases had no gene match. The CDR3 here is CAWSQLLTGGHEQYF. In DNA, the CDR3 is TGTGCCTGGAGTCAACTTTTGACAGGGGGTCACGAGCAGTACTTC.

This clonotype showed up many times. The CDR3 bases are TGCGCCAGCAGCCAAACCGGGACAGCCCTCTATGGCTACACCTTC. It encodes CASSQTGTALYGYTF. This chain links TRBV4-1 with TRBJ1-2; TRBD1 agrees at 7 bases. V gave up 2 bases and J gave up 4 bases; unmatched junction bases: 7. CDR1 MGHRA and CDR2 YSYEKL come from the germline V gene. The CDR3 contains 15 residues.

This clonotype was picked up a small number of times. The chain is built from TRBV6-6 and TRBJ1-4; D unclear. V was pared by 4 bases and J by 7 bases, with 13 bases between. The germline gives CDR1 MNHNY, CDR2 SVGAGI (reference sequence). The CDR3 extends over 14 amino acids. The CDR3 nucleotides are TGTGCCAGCAGTTTTCATGGCGTCGGTGAAAAACTGTTTTTT. Amino acids: CASSFHGVGEKLFF.

This clonotype was seen many times. The chain joins TRBV20-1 to TRBJ2-3; unclear D gene. Trimming removed 5 bases from V and 2 bases from J, with 11 bases in between. CDR1 is DFQATT, CDR2 SNEGSKA, per germline (reference sequence). There are 13 residues in the CDR3. CDR3 amino acids: CSAPYTVTDTQYF. CDR3 bases: TGCAGTGCTCCCTATACAGTCACAGATACGCAGTATTTT.

This clonotype was detected ten times or more. The chain links TRBV4-2 to TRBJ2-7, with 7 bases identical to TRBD1. The germline V gene has CDR1 LGHNA and CDR2 YNFKEQ. The CDR3 contains 16 residues. V gave up 0 bases and J gave up 4 bases; unmatched junction bases: 9. CDR3 coding DNA: TGTGCCAGCAGCCAAGATCTGACAGGGTCCATTTACGAGCAGTACTTC. Translating gives CASSQDLTGSIYEQYF.

The table lists this clonotype with many counts. The chain joins TRBV12-3 or TRBV12-4 to TRBJ2-1, with D possibly TRBD1 on 6 matching bases. CDR3 size: 16 residues. V was clipped by 5 bases and J by 1 base, with 15 bases between them. Here the CDR3 reads CASSQRRGMSYNEQFF. DNA for the CDR3: TGTGCCAGCAGTCAGCGAAGGGGGATGTCCTACAATGAGCAGTTCTTC.

CDR3 DNA: TGCAGTGCTAGTTCGGGGGCGGTGAACACTGAAGCTTTCTTT. This codes for CSASSGAVNTEAFF. J is TRBJ1-1 and V is TRBV20-1; D is possibly TRBD1 (6 bases). V lost 3 bases to trimming and J lost 0 bases, with 11 bases between them. Germline V gives CDR1 DFQATT, CDR2 SNEGSKA (reference sequence). The length of the CDR3 is 14 residues.

A few counts support this clonotype. V and J are TRBV12-3 or TRBV12-4 and TRBJ2-6; a weak D match, TRBD1 (5 bases). V lost 5 bases and J lost 4, with 21 bases in between. The CDR3 is 18 amino acids. CDR3 nucleotides: TGTGCCAGCAGTCCTTTACCCAGGGCACTCCCGGGGGCCAACGTCCTGACTTTC. Translated: CASSPLPRALPGANVLTF.

Many counts were recorded for this clonotype. The CDR3 DNA follows: TGTGCCACCAGCAGAGCCCGCGGGGCAGGCACAGATACGCAGTATTTT. Residues: CATSRARGAGTDTQYF. The chain uses TRBV15 and TRBJ2-3; tentatively, D is TRBD2 (6 bases). CDR1 and CDR2 from the germline V gene are LNHNV and YYDKDF (reference sequence). The CDR3 contains 16 residues. V lost 1 base and J 1 base, leaving 12 bases between the germline ends.

This clonotype was seen many times. The DNA for the CDR3 is TGTGCCAGCAGTTTCGGCCAGGGGGTTCGCGAGACCCAGTACTTC. Translated, it gives CASSFGQGVRETQYF. This chain uses TRBV12-3 or TRBV12-4 with TRBJ2-5; TRBD1 matches 7 bases. The CDR3 sequence is 15 residues long. The ends lost 3 bases at V and 5 bases at J; junction bases unmatched: 9.

Details on this clonotype: The junction does not match germline at one end; this may be a read error. The genes are TRBV5-5 and TRBJ2-3, with a weak D call TRBD2 (6 bases). The CDR3 spans 15 residues. Germline V gene data show CDR1 as SGHKS and CDR2 as YYEKEE (reference sequence). The CDR3 DNA sequence: TGTGCCGGCAGCCCGACGGAAACCCAGGGAGGCACGCAGTATTTT. Its protein is CAGSPTETQGGTQYF.

This clonotype appeared a few times. CDR3 in amino acids: CASSEVIANYGYTF. DNA of the CDR3: TGTGCCAGCAGTGAAGTAATTGCTAACTATGGCTACACCTTC. V and J are TRBV6-1 and TRBJ1-2; no firm D call. Trimming cost V 1 base and J 0 bases, with 6 bases left between them. The CDR3 contains 14 residues. Germline CDR1 MNHNS, CDR2 SASEGT.

The J gene is TRBJ2-6, the V gene TRBV6-1; D is unresolved. Germline values: CDR1 MNHNS, CDR2 SASEGT. Trimming took 6 bases from V and 0 from J, leaving 15 bases between them. The CDR3 runs to 17 residues. This chain's CDR3 is CASRSRTAHSGANVLTF. The CDR3 coding sequence is TGTGCCAGCAGATCTAGGACGGCACACTCTGGGGCCAACGTCCTGACTTTC.

This clonotype was counted only a few times. The rearrangement links TRBV5-1 to TRBJ1-1, with unresolved D. Germline CDR1 SGHRS, CDR2 YFSETQ. The CDR3 is 13 residues long. V lost 2 bases, J lost 1 base, and 6 bases lay in between. CDR3 sequence: CASSFGPNTEAFF. CDR3 DNA sequence: TGCGCCAGCAGCTTTGGGCCGAACACTGAAGCTTTCTTT. The entire variable domain, with the rest obtained from reference TRBV5-1 and TRBJ1-1, is as follows: KAGVTQTPRYLIKTRGQQVTLSCSPISGHRSVSWYQQTPGQGLQFLFEYFSETQRNKGNFPGRFSGRQFSNSRSEMNVSTLELGDSALYLCASSFGPNTEAFFGQGTRLTVV.